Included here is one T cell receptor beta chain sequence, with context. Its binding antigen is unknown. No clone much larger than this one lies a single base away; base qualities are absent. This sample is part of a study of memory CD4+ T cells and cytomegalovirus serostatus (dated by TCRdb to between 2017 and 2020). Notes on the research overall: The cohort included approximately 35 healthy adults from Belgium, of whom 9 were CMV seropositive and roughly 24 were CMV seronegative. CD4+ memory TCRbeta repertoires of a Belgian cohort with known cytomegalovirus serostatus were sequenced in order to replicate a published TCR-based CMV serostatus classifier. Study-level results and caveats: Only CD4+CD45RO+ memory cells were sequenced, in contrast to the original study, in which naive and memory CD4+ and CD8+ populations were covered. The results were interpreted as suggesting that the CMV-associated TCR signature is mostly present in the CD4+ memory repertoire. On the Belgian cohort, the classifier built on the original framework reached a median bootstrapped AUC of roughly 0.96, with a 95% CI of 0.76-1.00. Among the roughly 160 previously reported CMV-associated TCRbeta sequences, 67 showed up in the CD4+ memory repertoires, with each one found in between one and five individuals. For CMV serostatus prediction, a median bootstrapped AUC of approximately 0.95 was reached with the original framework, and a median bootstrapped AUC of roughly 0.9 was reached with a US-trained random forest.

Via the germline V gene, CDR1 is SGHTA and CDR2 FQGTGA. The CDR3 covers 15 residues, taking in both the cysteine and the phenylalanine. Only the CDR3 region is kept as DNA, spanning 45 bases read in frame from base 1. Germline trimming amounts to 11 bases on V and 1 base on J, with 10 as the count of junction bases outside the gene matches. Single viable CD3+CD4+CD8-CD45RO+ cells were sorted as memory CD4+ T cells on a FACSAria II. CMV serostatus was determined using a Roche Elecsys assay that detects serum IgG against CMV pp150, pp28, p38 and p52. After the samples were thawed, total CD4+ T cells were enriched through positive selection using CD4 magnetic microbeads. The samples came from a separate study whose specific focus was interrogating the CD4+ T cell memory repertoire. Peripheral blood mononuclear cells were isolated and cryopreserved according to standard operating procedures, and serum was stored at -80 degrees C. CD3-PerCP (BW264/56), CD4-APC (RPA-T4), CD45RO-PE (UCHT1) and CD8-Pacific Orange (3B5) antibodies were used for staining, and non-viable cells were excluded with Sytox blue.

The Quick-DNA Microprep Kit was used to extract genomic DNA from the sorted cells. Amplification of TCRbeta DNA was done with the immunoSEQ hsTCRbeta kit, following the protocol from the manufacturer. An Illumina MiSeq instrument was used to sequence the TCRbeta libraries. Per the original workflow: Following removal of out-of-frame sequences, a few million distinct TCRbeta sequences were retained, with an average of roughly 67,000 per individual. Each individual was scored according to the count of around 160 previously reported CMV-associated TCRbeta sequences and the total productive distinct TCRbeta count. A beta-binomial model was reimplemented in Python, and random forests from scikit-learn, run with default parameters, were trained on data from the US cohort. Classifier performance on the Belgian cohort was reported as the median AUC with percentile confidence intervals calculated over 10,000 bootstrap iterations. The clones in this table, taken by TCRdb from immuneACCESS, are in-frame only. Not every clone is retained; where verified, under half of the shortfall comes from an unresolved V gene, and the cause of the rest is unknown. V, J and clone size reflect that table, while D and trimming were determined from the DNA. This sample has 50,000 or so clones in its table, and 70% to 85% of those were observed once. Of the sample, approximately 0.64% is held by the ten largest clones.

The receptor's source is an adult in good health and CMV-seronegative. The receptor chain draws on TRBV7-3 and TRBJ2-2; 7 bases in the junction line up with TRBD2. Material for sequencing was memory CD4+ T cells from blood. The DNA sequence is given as TGTGCCTCCCAAGCGGCTAGCGGGAACACCGGGGAGCTGTTTTTT. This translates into CASQAASGNTGELFF.